A selection of T cell receptor beta chains follows, all from one sample in a study of shared clonotypes between healthy human individuals. Produced via immunoSEQ multiplex PCR; TCRdb's table is partial and in-frame only. The sample includes around 2,000,000 clones, 85% to 95% of them seen just once. Sequencing was performed on naive CD4+ T cells sorted from blood. These receptors all come from a man younger than 30 in good health. CDR3s include the opening cysteine and the closing phenylalanine or tryptophan. A D gene is named only where the DNA matches it firmly. Only part of the rows carry a size: once, few, many, or a class if the clone is expanded.

v_gene: TRBV28; d_gene: .; abundance: .; j_gene: TRBJ1-4; CDR3aa: CASSRTQTTNEKLFF; CDR3nt: TGTGCCAGCAGCCGAACGCAGACAACTAATGAAAAACTGTTTTTT
v_gene: TRBV9; d_gene: .; abundance: .; j_gene: TRBJ2-5; CDR3aa: CASSGGVTGPRKTQYF; CDR3nt: TGTGCCAGCAGCGGCGGGGTGACAGGGCCTCGGAAGACCCAGTACTTC
v_gene: TRBV6-1; d_gene: .; abundance: .; j_gene: TRBJ2-5; CDR3aa: CASSGIGWQETQYF; CDR3nt: TGTGCCAGCAGTGGGATTGGATGGCAAGAGACCCAGTACTTC
v_gene: TRBV5-1; d_gene: TRBD2; abundance: once; j_gene: TRBJ2-1; CDR3aa: CASSILGTSGRGDEQFF; CDR3nt: TGCGCCAGCAGCATCCTCGGGACTAGCGGGAGGGGCGATGAGCAGTTCTTC
v_gene: TRBV6-5; d_gene: TRBD2; abundance: few; j_gene: TRBJ2-7; CDR3aa: CASRRGTTDLEQYF; CDR3nt: TGTGCCAGCAGGCGGGGGACGACCGATCTCGAGCAGTACTTC
v_gene: TRBV6-5; d_gene: TRBD2; abundance: .; j_gene: TRBJ2-1; CDR3aa: CASTTGGRGEQFF; CDR3nt: TGTGCCAGCACCACGGGCGGGAGGGGTGAGCAGTTCTTC
v_gene: TRBV10-3; d_gene: .; abundance: .; j_gene: TRBJ1-1; CDR3aa: CAISDGVPTEAFF; CDR3nt: TGTGCCATCAGTGACGGGGTTCCCACTGAAGCTTTCTTT
v_gene: TRBV10-2; d_gene: TRBD1; abundance: .; j_gene: TRBJ2-7; CDR3aa: CASSERDRAHEQYF; CDR3nt: TGCGCCAGCAGTGAAAGGGACAGGGCCCACGAGCAGTACTTC
v_gene: TRBV7-9; d_gene: TRBD1; abundance: once; j_gene: TRBJ1-1; CDR3aa: CASSLLRTGRNTEAFF; CDR3nt: TGTGCCAGCAGCTTACTTCGGACAGGGCGGAACACTGAAGCTTTCTTT
v_gene: TRBV27; d_gene: .; abundance: once; j_gene: TRBJ1-1; CDR3aa: CASAYRERSEAFF; CDR3nt: TGTGCCAGCGCTTACAGGGAAAGGTCTGAAGCTTTCTTT
v_gene: TRBV2; d_gene: .; abundance: .; j_gene: TRBJ2-7; CDR3aa: CASSERGSIYEQYF; CDR3nt: TGTGCCAGCAGTGAACGGGGGAGTATCTACGAGCAGTACTTC
v_gene: TRBV5-4; d_gene: .; abundance: .; j_gene: TRBJ1-3; CDR3aa: CASSTNTDRPNTIYF; CDR3nt: TGTGCCAGCAGCACGAATACTGACCGCCCCAACACCATATATTTT
v_gene: TRBV6-1; d_gene: TRBD2; abundance: .; j_gene: TRBJ2-3; CDR3aa: CASSVRAPGGGDTQYF; CDR3nt: TGTGCCAGCAGTGTTCGAGCGCCTGGGGGAGGGGATACGCAGTATTTT
v_gene: TRBV30; d_gene: .; abundance: once; j_gene: TRBJ2-7; CDR3aa: CAWGQGEEQYF; CDR3nt: TGTGCCTGGGGACAAGGGGAGGAGCAGTACTTC
v_gene: TRBV5-1; d_gene: TRBD2; abundance: .; j_gene: TRBJ2-7; CDR3aa: CASSLGLAGGPSSYEQYF; CDR3nt: TGCGCCAGCAGCTTGGGACTAGCGGGAGGACCTAGCTCCTACGAGCAGTACTTC
v_gene: TRBV6-6; d_gene: .; abundance: .; j_gene: TRBJ1-5; CDR3aa: CASSYLQLDSNQPQHF; CDR3nt: TGTGCCAGCAGTTACCTCCAGCTTGATAGCAATCAGCCCCAGCATTTT
v_gene: TRBV7-9; d_gene: .; abundance: few; j_gene: TRBJ1-2; CDR3aa: CASSPAEPYGYTF; CDR3nt: TGTGCCAGCAGCCCAGCGGAGCCCTATGGCTACACCTTC
v_gene: TRBV2; d_gene: .; abundance: .; j_gene: TRBJ1-5; CDR3aa: CASSRDTNQPQHF; CDR3nt: TGTGCCAGCAGCCGGGACACAAATCAGCCCCAGCATTTT
v_gene: TRBV6-5; d_gene: .; abundance: .; j_gene: TRBJ1-6; CDR3aa: CASSPSWGIDSPLHF; CDR3nt: TGTGCCAGCAGCCCCTCTTGGGGGATAGATTCACCCCTCCACTTT
v_gene: TRBV4-1; d_gene: TRBD1; abundance: .; j_gene: TRBJ1-2; CDR3aa: CASSQELQDRPGYTF; CDR3nt: TGCGCCAGCAGCCAAGAACTTCAGGACAGGCCGGGCTACACCTTC